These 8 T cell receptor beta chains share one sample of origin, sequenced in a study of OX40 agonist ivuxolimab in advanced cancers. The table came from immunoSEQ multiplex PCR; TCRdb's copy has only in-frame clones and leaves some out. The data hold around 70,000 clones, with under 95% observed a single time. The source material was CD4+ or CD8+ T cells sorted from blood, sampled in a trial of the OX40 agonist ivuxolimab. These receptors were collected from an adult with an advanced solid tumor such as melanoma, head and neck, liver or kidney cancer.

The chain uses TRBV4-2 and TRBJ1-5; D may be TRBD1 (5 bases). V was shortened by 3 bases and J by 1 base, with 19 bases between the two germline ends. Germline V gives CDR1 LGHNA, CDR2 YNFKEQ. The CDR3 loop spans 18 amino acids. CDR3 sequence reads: CASSQDGTQGGSNQPQHF. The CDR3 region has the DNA TGTGCCAGCAGCCAGGACGGGACGCAAGGTGGGAGCAATCAGCCCCAGCATTTT.

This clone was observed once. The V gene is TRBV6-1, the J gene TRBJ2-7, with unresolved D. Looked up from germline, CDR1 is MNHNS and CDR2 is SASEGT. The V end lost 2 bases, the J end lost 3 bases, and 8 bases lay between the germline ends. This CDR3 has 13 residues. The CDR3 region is CASSEPGYYEQYF. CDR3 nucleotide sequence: TGTGCCAGCAGTGAACCGGGCTACTACGAGCAGTACTTC.

CDR3 nucleotide sequence: TGTGCCAGCAGCTTCCCAATCTCACCGAACACTGAAGCTTTCTTT. Its translation is CASSFPISPNTEAFF. V and J are TRBV7-2 and TRBJ1-1; no firm D call. The germline V gene encodes CDR1 SGHTA and CDR2 FQGNSA. Trimming left V 3 bases short and J 1 base short, with 12 bases between. The CDR3 is made up of 15 amino acids.

This CDR3 reads CSVELGPGTGELFF. In nucleotides, the CDR3 is TGCAGCGTTGAACTGGGGCCCGGCACCGGGGAGCTGTTTTTT. This chain uses TRBV29-1 with TRBJ2-2, with D possibly TRBD1 on 5 matching bases. This CDR3 contains 14 residues. V lost 2 bases and J 4 bases, leaving 11 bases between the germline ends. CDR1 and CDR2 (germline): SQVTM, ANQGSEA.

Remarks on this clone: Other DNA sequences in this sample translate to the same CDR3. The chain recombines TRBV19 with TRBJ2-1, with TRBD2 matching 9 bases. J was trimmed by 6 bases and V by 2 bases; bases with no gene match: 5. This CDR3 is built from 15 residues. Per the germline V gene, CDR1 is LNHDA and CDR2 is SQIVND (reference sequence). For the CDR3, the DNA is TGTGCCAGTAGTATATCGGCGGGGGGGCCCAATGAGCAGTTCTTC. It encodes CASSISAGGPNEQFF.

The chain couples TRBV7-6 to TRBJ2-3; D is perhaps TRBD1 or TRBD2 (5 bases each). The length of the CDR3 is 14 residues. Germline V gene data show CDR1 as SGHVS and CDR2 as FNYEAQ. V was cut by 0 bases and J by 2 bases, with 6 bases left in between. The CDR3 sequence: CASSLAGTTDTQYF. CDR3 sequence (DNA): TGTGCCAGCAGCTTAGCTGGGACCACAGATACGCAGTATTTT.

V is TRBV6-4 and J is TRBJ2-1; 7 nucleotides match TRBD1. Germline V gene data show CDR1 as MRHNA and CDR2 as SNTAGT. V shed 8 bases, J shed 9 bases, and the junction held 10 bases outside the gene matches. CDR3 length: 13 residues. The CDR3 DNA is TGTGCCAGCGGACAGGTGGGGGATAGTGAGCAGTTCTTC. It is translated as CASGQVGDSEQFF.

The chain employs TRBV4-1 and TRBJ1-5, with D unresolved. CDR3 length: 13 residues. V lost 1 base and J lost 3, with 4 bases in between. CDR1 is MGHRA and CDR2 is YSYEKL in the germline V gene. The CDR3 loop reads CASSQGVNQPQHF. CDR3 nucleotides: TGCGCCAGCAGCCAAGGGGTCAATCAGCCCCAGCATTTT.